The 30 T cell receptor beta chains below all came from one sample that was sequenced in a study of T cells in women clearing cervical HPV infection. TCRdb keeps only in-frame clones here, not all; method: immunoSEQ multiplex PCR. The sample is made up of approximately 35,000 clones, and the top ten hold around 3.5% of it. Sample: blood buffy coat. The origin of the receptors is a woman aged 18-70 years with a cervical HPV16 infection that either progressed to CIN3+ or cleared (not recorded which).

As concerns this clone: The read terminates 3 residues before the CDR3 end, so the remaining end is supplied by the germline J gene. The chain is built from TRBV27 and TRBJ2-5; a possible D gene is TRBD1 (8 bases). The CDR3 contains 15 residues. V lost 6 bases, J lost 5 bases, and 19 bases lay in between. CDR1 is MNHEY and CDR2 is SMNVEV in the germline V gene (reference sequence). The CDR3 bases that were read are TGTGCCAGCAGAATACTACAGGGGGGGGAGGAGACC. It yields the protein CASRILQGGEET. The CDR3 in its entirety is CASRILQGGEETQYF.

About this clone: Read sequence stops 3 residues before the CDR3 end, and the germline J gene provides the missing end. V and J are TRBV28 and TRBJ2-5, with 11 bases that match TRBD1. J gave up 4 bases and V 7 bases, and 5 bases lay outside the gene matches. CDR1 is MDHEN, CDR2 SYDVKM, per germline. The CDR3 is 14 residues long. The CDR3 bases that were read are TGTGCCAGCAAATCCGGGACAGGGGGAGAGACC. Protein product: CASKSGTGGET. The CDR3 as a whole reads CASKSGTGGETQYF.

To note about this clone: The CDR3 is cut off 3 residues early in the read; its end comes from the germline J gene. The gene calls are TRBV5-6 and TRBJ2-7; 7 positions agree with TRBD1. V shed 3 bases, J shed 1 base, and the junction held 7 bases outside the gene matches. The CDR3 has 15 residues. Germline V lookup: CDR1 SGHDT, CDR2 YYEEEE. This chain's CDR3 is CASSSRDSGSYEQYF. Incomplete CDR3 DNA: TGTGCCAGCAGCTCCCGGGACAGTGGGTCCTACGAG.

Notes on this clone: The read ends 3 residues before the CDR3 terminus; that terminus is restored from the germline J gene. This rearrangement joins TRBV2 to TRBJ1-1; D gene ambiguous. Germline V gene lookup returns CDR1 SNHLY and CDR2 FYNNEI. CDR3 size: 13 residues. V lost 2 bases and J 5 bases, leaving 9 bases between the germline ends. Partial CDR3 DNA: TGTGCCAGCAGTGAATGGCACGGGACTGAA. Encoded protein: CASSEWHGTE. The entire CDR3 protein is CASSEWHGTEAFF.

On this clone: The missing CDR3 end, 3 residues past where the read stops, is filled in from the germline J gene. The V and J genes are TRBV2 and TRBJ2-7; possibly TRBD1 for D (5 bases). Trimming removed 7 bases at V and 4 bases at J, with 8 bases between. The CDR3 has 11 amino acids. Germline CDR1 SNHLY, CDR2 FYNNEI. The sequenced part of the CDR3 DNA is TGTGCCAGCAAGGGGCGTTACGAG. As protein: CASKGRYE. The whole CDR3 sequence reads CASKGRYEQYF.

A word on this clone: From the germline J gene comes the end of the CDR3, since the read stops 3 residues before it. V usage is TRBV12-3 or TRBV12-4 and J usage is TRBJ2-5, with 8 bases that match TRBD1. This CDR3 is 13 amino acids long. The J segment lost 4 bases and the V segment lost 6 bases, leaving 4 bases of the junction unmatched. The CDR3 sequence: CASSLRGLETQYF. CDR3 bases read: TGTGCCAGCAGCCTCAGGGGGCTAGAGACC.

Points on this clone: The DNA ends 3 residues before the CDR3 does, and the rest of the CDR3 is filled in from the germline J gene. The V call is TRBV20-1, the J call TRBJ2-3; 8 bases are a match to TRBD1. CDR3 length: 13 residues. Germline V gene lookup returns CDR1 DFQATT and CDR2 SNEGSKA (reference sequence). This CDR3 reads CSALDRGQETQYF. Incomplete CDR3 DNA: TGCAGTGCTCTCGACAGGGGCCAAGAGACG.

The DNA read from the CDR3 is TGTGCCTGGATCGACAGGTCCGGGGCCAACGTC. It codes for CAWIDRSGANV. The whole CDR3 protein reads CAWIDRSGANVLTF. The chain joins TRBV30 to TRBJ2-6, with D possibly being TRBD1 (6 bases). Read data end 3 residues before the CDR3 end; the end is taken from the germline J gene. Trimming cost V 4 bases and J 4 bases, with 11 bases left between them. The germline CDR1 and CDR2 sequences are GTSNPN and SVGIG (reference sequence). The CDR3 extends over 14 amino acids.

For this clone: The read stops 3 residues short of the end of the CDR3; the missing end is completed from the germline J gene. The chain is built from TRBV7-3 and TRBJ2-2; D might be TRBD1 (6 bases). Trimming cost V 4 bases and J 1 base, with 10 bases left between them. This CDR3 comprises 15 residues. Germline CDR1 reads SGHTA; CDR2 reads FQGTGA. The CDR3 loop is CASSSLQGNTGELFF. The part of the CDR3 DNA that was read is TGTGCCAGCAGCTCACTACAGGGGAACACCGGGGAG.

The sequenced CDR3 bases are TGCAGTGCTAGAGAGTTAGCGGGGGACTCCTACGAG. Amino acid sequence: CSARELAGDSYE. The full CDR3 sequence reads CSARELAGDSYEQYF. The chain couples TRBV20-1 to TRBJ2-7, with 9 bases fitting TRBD2. The read ends 3 residues before the CDR3 terminus; that terminus is restored from the germline J gene. Looked up from germline, CDR1 is DFQATT and CDR2 is SNEGSKA (reference sequence). The CDR3 consists of 15 residues. The V segment lost 0 bases and the J segment 0 bases; nucleotides outside the gene matches: 3.

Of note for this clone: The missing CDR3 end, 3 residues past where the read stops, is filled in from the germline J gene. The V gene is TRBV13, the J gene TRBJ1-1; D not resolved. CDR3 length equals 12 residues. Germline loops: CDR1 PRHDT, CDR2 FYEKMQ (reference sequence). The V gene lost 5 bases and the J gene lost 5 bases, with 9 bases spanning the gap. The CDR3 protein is CASSGRETEAFF. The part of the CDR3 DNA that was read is TGTGCCAGCAGCGGTAGAGAAACTGAA.

Partial CDR3 DNA: TGCAGCGCCCGAGAGGGCTATGGC. Its protein is CSAREGYG. The full CDR3 protein reads CSAREGYGYTF. The chain joins TRBV29-1 to TRBJ1-2; no firm D call. The sequence runs out 3 residues before the end of the CDR3; the remainder is reconstructed from the germline J gene. The V gene's germline CDR1 is SQVTM and CDR2 ANQGSEA. CDR3 length equals 11 residues. The ends were cut back, 7 bases at V and 4 bases at J, with 10 bases in the middle.

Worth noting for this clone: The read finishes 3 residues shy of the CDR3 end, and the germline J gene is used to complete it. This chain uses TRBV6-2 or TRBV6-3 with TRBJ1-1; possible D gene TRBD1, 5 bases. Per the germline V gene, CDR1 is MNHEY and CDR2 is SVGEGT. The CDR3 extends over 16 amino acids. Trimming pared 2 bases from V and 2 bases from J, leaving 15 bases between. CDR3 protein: CASSYPRDSFNTEAFF. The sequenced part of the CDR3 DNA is TGTGCCAGCAGTTACCCCCGGGACTCCTTTAACACTGAA.

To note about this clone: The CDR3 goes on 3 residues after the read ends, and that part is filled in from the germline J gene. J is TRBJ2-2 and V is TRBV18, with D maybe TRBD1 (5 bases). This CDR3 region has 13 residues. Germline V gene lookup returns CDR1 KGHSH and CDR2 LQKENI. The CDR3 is CASSPNDRDLLFF. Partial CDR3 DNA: TGTGCCAGCTCACCTAACGACAGAGACCTG. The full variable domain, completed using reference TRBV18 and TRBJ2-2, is NAGVMQNPRHLVRRRGQEARLRCSPMKGHSHVYWYRQLPEEGLKFMVYLQKENIIDESGMPKERFSAEFPKEGPSILRIQQVVRGDSAAYFCASSPNDRDLLFFGEGSRLTVL.

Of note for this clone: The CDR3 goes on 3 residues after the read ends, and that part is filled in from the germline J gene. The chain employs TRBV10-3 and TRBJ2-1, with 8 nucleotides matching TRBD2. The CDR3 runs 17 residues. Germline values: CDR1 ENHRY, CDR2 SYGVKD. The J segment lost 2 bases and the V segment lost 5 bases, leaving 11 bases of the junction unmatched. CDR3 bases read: TGTGCCATCAGTTCCACTAGCGGAGTTAGAGCCTACAATGAG. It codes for CAISSTSGVRAYNE. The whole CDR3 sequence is CAISSTSGVRAYNEQFF.

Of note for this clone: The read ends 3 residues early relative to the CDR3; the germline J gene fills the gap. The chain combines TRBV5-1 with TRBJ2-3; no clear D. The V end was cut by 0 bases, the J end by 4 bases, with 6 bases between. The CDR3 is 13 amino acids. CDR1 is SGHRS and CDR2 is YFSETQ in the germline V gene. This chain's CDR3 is CASSLGASDTQYF. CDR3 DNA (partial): TGCGCCAGCAGCTTGGGGGCGTCAGATACG. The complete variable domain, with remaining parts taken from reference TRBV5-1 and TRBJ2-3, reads KAGVTQTPRYLIKTRGQQVTLSCSPISGHRSVSWYQQTPGQGLQFLFEYFSETQRNKGNFPGRFSGRQFSNSRSEMNVSTLELGDSALYLCASSLGASDTQYFGPGTRLTVL.

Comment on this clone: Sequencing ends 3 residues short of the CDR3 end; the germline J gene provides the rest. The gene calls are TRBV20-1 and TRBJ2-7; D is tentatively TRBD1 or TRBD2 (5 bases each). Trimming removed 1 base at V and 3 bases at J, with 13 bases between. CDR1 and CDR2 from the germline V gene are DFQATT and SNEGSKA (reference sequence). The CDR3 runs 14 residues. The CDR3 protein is CSARGGATVYEQYF. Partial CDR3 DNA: TGCAGTGCTAGAGGAGGGGCAACAGTCTACGAG.

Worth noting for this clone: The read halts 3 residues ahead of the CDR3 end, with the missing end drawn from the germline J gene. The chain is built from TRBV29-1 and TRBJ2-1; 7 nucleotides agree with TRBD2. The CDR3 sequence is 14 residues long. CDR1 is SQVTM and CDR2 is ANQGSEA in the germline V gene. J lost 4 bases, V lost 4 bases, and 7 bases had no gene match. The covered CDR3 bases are TGCAGCGTTGGGGGGGACTACTCATACAATGAG. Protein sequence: CSVGGDYSYNE. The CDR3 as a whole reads CSVGGDYSYNEQFF.

The sequenced CDR3 bases are TGTGCCAGCAGGGTAAGGGGACAGGGTAAACACGAG. Amino acid sequence: CASRVRGQGKHE. The entire CDR3 reads CASRVRGQGKHEQYF. V gene TRBV28 combines with J gene TRBJ2-7, with 9 bases matching TRBD1. The CDR3 extends 3 residues past the end of the read, so its final part is completed from the germline J gene. The V segment lost 6 bases and the J segment 5 bases; nucleotides outside the gene matches: 11. Germline CDR1 MDHEN, CDR2 SYDVKM. The CDR3 loop spans 15 amino acids.

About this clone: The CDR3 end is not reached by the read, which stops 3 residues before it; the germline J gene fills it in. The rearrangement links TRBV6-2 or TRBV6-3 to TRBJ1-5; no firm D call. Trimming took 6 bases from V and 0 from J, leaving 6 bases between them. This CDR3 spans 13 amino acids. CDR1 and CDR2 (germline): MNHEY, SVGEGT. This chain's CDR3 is CASSTYSNQPQHF. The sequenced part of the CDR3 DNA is TGTGCCAGCAGCACATATAGCAATCAGCCC.

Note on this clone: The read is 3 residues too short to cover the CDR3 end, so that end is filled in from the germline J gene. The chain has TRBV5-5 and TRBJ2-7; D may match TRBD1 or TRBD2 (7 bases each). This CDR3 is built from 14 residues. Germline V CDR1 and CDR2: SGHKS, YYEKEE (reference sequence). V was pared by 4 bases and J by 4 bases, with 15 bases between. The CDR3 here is CASSQRQGGYEQYF. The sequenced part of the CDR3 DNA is TGTGCCAGCAGCCAAAGACAGGGAGGGTACGAG.

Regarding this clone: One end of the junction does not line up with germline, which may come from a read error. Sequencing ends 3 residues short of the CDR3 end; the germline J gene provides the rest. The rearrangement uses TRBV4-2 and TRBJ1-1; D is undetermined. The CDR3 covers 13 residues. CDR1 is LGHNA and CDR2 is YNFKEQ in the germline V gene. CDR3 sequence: CASSQAVNTEAFF. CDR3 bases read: TGCGCCAGCAGCCAGGCAGTGAACACTGAA.

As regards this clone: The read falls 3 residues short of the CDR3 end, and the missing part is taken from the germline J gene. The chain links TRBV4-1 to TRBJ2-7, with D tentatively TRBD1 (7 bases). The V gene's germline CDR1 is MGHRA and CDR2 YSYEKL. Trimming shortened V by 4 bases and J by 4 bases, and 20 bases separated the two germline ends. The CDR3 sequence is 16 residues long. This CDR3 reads CASSPNMEGQTYEQYF. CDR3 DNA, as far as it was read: TGCGCCAGCAGCCCCAATATGGAGGGACAGACTTACGAG.

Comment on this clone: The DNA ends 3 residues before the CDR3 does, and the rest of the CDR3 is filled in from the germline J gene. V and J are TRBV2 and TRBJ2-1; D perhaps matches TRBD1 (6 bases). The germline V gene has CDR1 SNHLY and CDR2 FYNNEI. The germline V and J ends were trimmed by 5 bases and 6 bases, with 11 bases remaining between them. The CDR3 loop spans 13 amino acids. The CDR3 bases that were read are TGTGCCAGCAGTCGACAGGCTGGCAATGAG. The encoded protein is CASSRQAGNE. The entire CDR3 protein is CASSRQAGNEQFF.

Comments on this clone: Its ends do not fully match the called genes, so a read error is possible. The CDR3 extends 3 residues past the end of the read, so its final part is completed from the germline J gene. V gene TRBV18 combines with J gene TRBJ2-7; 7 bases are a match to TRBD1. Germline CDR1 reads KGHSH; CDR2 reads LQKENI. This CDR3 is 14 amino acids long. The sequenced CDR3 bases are TGTGCCAGCTCCCCACCGAGGGGGCCCTACGAG. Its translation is CASSPPRGPYE. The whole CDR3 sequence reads CASSPPRGPYEQYF. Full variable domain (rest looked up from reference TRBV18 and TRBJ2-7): NAGVMQNPRHLVRRRGQEARLRCSPMKGHSHVYWYRQLPEEGLKFMVYLQKENIIDESGMPKERFSAEFPKEGPSILRIQQVVRGDSAAYFCASSPPRGPYEQYFGPGTRLTVT.

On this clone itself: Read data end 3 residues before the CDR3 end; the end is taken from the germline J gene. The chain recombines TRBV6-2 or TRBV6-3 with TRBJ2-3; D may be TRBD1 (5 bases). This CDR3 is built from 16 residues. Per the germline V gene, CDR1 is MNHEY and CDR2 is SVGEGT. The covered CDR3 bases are TGTGCCAGCATGTCTACCGGCAGCAGGGCCTATCAGCCG. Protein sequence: CASMSTGSRAYQP. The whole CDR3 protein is CASMSTGSRAYQPQYF.

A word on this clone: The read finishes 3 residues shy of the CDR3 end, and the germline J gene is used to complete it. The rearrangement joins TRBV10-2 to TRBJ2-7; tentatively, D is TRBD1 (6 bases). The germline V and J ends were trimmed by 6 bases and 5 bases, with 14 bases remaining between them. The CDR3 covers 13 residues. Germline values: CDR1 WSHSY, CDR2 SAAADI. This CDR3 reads CASSRARGNEQYF. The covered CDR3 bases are TGCGCCAGCAGCCGGGCCAGGGGTAACGAG.

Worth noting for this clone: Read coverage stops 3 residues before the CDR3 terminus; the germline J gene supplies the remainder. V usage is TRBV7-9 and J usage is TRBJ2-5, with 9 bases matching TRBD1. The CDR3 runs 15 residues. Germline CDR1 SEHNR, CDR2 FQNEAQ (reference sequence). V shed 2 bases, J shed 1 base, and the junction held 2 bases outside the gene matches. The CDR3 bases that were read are TGTGCCAGCAGCTTATCACAGGGGGCCCAAGAGACC. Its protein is CASSLSQGAQET. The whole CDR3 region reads CASSLSQGAQETQYF.

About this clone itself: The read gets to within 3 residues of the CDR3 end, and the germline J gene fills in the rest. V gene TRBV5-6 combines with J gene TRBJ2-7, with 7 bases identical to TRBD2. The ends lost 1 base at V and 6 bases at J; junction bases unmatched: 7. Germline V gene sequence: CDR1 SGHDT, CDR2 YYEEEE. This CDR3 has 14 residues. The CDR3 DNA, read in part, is TGTGCCAGCAGCTTGTTCATCACGGGGGGCGAG. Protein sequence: CASSLFITGGE. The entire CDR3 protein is CASSLFITGGEQYF.

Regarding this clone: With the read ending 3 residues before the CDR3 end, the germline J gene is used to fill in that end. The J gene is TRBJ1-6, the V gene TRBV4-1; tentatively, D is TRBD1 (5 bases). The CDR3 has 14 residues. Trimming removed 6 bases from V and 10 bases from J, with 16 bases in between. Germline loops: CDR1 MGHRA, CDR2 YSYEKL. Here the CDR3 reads CASSPTRGGSPLHF. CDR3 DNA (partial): TGCGCCAGCAGTCCGACGAGGGGTGGGTCACCC.